This T cell receptor beta chain was profiled in a study of cytomegalovirus exposure and HLA in healthy donors. Overall study context: The 100 to 150 validation repertoires, a later analysis reported, used the same platform as the approximately 730 repertoires from the first cohort. Study-wide results and caveats: TCR sequences were mostly rare, though some public TCRs occurred in many donors.

This clone was recorded only once. Its antigen is still unknown. This table comes from immunoSEQ multiplex PCR, and its TCRdb copy is limited to in-frame clones, with some not included. The table has a few hundred thousand clones, just over 85% seen once. Material for sequencing was PBMCs. This receptor was obtained from a young woman in good health and CMV-seronegative.

The chain's CDR3 is CASSVSGSSGELFF. CDR3 sequence (DNA): TGTGCCAGCAGCGTTAGCGGGAGCTCCGGGGAGCTGTTTTTT. The chain is built from TRBV7-9 and TRBJ2-2; 9 bases match TRBD2. Germline loops: CDR1 SEHNR, CDR2 FQNEAQ (reference sequence). With V trimmed by 5 bases and J by 6 bases, 4 bases remained unmatched. The CDR3 is made up of 14 amino acids.